A single sample is the source of the 19 T cell receptor beta chains below, sequenced in a study of blood T cell repertoires in COVID-19. TCRdb's copy holds only in-frame clones and misses some; the assay was immunoSEQ multiplex PCR. This repertoire shows 55,000 to 75,000 clones, just under 75% found once; its top ten account for approximately 5%. Sequenced sample: peripheral blood. The receptors originated from a woman between 65 and 79 years old with COVID-19, enrolled during active disease.

This clone was detected once. This chain links TRBV3-1 (or the pseudogene TRBV3-2) with TRBJ1-6; no definite D call. CDR1 LGHDT and CDR2 YNNKEL come from the germline V gene (reference sequence). Trimming cost V 2 bases and J 10 bases, with 9 bases left between them. CDR3 size: 13 residues. The CDR3 nucleotides read TGTGCCAGCAGCCAACGAGGTCAGTCACCCCTCCACTTT. It specifies CASSQRGQSPLHF.

V and J are TRBV4-3 and TRBJ1-6, with D hard to call. Germline V gives CDR1 LGHNA, CDR2 YSLEER. Trimming took off 4 bases at V and 5 bases at J, with 15 bases between the two ends. CDR3 length: 16 amino acids. The CDR3 sequence: CASSPANIVNNSPLHF. The CDR3 DNA is TGCGCCAGCAGCCCCGCCAACATTGTGAATAATTCACCCCTCCACTTT.

The V call is TRBV24-1, the J call TRBJ2-1, with D perhaps TRBD2 (6 bases). Germline assignment: CDR1 KGHDR and CDR2 SFDVKD. Trimming removed 4 bases from V and 2 bases from J, with 14 bases in between. This CDR3 spans 16 amino acids. CDR3 protein: CATSDPLASAYNEQFF. CDR3 DNA: TGTGCCACCAGTGACCCCCTAGCGAGCGCCTACAATGAGCAGTTCTTC.

The rearrangement uses TRBV15 and TRBJ1-3; a possible D gene is TRBD1 (6 bases). The V gene lost 0 bases and the J gene lost 6 bases, with 18 bases spanning the gap. The CDR3 has 17 residues. Per germline, CDR1 LNHNV and CDR2 YYDKDF (reference sequence). CDR3 nucleotide sequence: TGTGCCACCAGCAGAGATTTCCAGGGGCAGATCCAAAACACCATATATTTT. Its translation: CATSRDFQGQIQNTIYF.

The chain uses TRBV28 and TRBJ1-4; maybe TRBD1 (6 bases). Trimming took 7 bases from V and 7 from J, leaving 22 bases between them. Germline V lookup: CDR1 MDHEN, CDR2 SYDVKM. This CDR3 contains 16 residues. CDR3 sequence: CASNPQGQGETEKLFF. CDR3 bases: TGTGCCAGCAACCCCCAGGGGCAGGGAGAGACTGAAAAACTGTTTTTT.

The rearrangement links TRBV7-3 to TRBJ2-5; no clear D. Germline V lookup: CDR1 SGHTA, CDR2 FQGTGA. Trimming took off 5 bases at V and 1 base at J, with 14 bases between the two ends. CDR3 length: 15 amino acids. The CDR3 is CASSLNGQTQETQYF. CDR3 coding DNA: TGTGCCAGCAGCCTTAACGGTCAAACCCAAGAGACCCAGTACTTC. Full variable domain (remainder filled in from reference TRBV7-3 and TRBJ2-5): GAGVSQTPSNKVTEKGKYVELRCDPISGHTALYWYRQSLGQGPEFLIYFQGTGAADDSGLPNDRFFAVRPEGSVSTLKIQRTERGDSAVYLCASSLNGQTQETQYFGPGTRLLVL.

The rearrangement links TRBV11-3 to TRBJ2-3, with TRBD1 identical over 8 bases. The germline CDR1 and CDR2 sequences are SGHNT and YENEEA. The CDR3 consists of 15 residues. J was trimmed by 4 bases and V by 3 bases; bases with no gene match: 6. The CDR3: CASSLRDRFPDTQYF. The CDR3 DNA follows: TGTGCCAGCAGCTTGAGGGACAGGTTTCCAGATACGCAGTATTTT.

The J gene is TRBJ2-1, the V gene TRBV12-3 or TRBV12-4, with D tentatively TRBD1 (6 bases). CDR3 size: 12 residues. Trimming removed 6 bases from V and 7 bases from J, with 10 bases in between. The CDR3: CASRTGWNEQFF. CDR3 nucleotide sequence: TGTGCCAGCAGAACAGGGTGGAATGAGCAGTTCTTC.

The V and J genes are TRBV21-1 and TRBJ1-5; no check of the table's D call, TRBD1, against the DNA was made. TRBV21-1 is a pseudogene segment. The CDR3 runs 12 residues. CDR3 nucleotides: TGTGCCAGCAGCAAAGGAGGGGGGCCCCAGCATTTT. It specifies CASSKGGGPQHF.

The chain combines TRBV7-9 with TRBJ1-2; D remains ambiguous. The CDR3 runs to 13 residues. V was cut by 1 base and J by 4 bases, with 7 bases left in between. Germline-derived CDR1 and CDR2 are SEHNR and FQNEAQ (reference sequence). The CDR3 bases are TGTGCCAGCAGCTTAGAGTTCAGCTATGGCTACACCTTC. Its protein product is CASSLEFSYGYTF.

This clone was seen more than once but under ten times. The chain has TRBV20-1 and TRBJ2-3; D not resolved. The germline V gene encodes CDR1 DFQATT and CDR2 SNEGSKA (reference sequence). This CDR3 region has 14 residues. The V end lost 3 bases, the J end lost 4 bases, and 14 bases lay between the germline ends. The CDR3 sequence: CSASRVAGPDTQYF. CDR3 coding DNA: TGCAGTGCTAGTCGTGTTGCTGGCCCAGATACGCAGTATTTT.

CDR3: CASSVRLSSYNEQFF. The DNA of the CDR3 is TGTGCCAGCAGCGTACGACTCAGCTCCTACAATGAGCAGTTCTTC. The J gene is TRBJ2-1, the V gene TRBV9; D gene uncertain. The germline V gene encodes CDR1 SGDLS and CDR2 YYNGEE. The length of the CDR3 is 15 residues. Trimming removed 1 base at V and 0 bases at J, with 8 bases between.

This CDR3 is CASSQGQQYGYTF. In nucleotides, the CDR3 is TGTGCCAGCAGCCAGGGACAGCAATATGGCTACACCTTC. The genes are TRBV5-6 and TRBJ1-2, with TRBD1 identical over 7 bases. This CDR3 is built from 13 residues. After removal of 4 bases from V and 5 bases from J, the junction contained 5 bases not matched to a gene. The germline V gene has CDR1 SGHDT and CDR2 YYEEEE. Together with reference TRBV5-6 and TRBJ1-2, the CDR3 gives the full variable domain: DAGVTQSPTHLIKTRGQQVTLRCSPKSGHDTVSWYQQALGQGPQFIFQYYEEEERQRGNFPDRFSGHQFPNYSSELNVNALLLGDSALYLCASSQGQQYGYTFGSGTRLTVV.

The rearrangement uses TRBV2 and TRBJ2-7, with D perhaps matching TRBD2 (6 bases). The ends were cut back, 0 bases at V and 5 bases at J, with 17 bases in the middle. This CDR3 is 16 amino acids long. CDR1 is SNHLY and CDR2 is FYNNEI in the germline V gene. The CDR3 is CASSEAFRGFGDEQYV. CDR3 bases: TGTGCCAGCAGTGAAGCGTTCCGGGGGTTCGGGGACGAGCAGTACGTC.

The chain recombines TRBV15 with TRBJ2-1, with 7 bases identical to TRBD2. CDR1 is LNHNV and CDR2 is YYDKDF in the germline V gene (reference sequence). V gave up 0 bases and J gave up 7 bases; unmatched junction bases: 3. CDR3 length equals 14 residues. DNA for the CDR3: TGTGCCACCAGCAGAGATGGGCGGGGGAATGAGCAGTTCTTC. It encodes CATSRDGRGNEQFF.

The rearrangement joins TRBV11-1 to TRBJ1-2; 8 bases are a match to TRBD1. The germline V gene encodes CDR1 SGHAT and CDR2 FQDESV (reference sequence). The CDR3 is 13 residues long. The junction had 3 bases not matched to a gene; V was cut back by 4 bases and J by 5 bases. CDR3 protein: CASSWGQEYGYTF. CDR3 coding DNA: TGTGCCAGCAGCTGGGGACAGGAGTATGGCTACACCTTC.

The chain recombines TRBV20-1 with TRBJ1-2; 9 bases line up with TRBD1. The germline gives CDR1 DFQATT, CDR2 SNEGSKA (reference sequence). Trimming cost V 3 bases and J 5 bases; bases outside gene matches: 7. CDR3 size: 14 residues. The chain's CDR3 is CSASPGTGIYGYTF. The CDR3 bases are TGCAGTGCTAGTCCCGGGACAGGGATTTATGGCTACACCTTC.

The chain links TRBV19 to TRBJ2-3, with 8 bases aligning to TRBD2. The CDR3 totals 16 residues. The V gene end was trimmed by 5 bases and the J gene end by 4 bases; junction bases not matched to a gene: 11. Germline loops: CDR1 LNHDA, CDR2 SQIVND (reference sequence). This CDR3 is CASSWGSGVRADTQYF. The CDR3 DNA follows: TGTGCCAGTAGTTGGGGTAGCGGGGTCCGGGCAGATACGCAGTATTTT.

As regards this clone: One end of the junction varies from germline; a read error may be responsible. The chain links TRBV6-1 to TRBJ2-5; 9 positions match TRBD1. Germline loops: CDR1 MNHNS, CDR2 SASEGT. This CDR3 comprises 14 residues. CDR3 DNA: TGTGCCAGCGGTGACAGGGGGGTGCAAGAGACCCAGTACTTC. It is translated as CASGDRGVQETQYF.